A selection of T cell receptor beta chains follows, all from one sample in a study of blood T cell repertoires in COVID-19. Profiling relied on immunoSEQ multiplex PCR, and the TCRdb table lists in-frame clones only, not all of them. The table lists 85,000 to 130,000 clones, around four fifths of them singletons. Material for sequencing was peripheral blood. The receptors shown here come from a man aged 55 to 70 with acute or convalescent COVID-19. CDR3s leave out the opening cysteine and the closing phenylalanine or tryptophan. The order of the fields is J gene, CDR3 length, V gene, CDR3 protein.

J: TRBJ1-3; length: 15; V: TRBV7-9; CDR3: ASIPADRVLAGNTIY
J: TRBJ2-2; length: 10; V: TRBV2; CDR3: ASTTDSGELF
J: TRBJ1-5; length: 13; V: TRBV7-2; CDR3: ASSLWTDSNQPQH
J: TRBJ2-5; length: 11; V: TRBV28; CDR3: ASSLASQETQY
J: TRBJ1-1; length: 10; V: TRBV5-8; CDR3: ASSLSLFEAF
J: TRBJ1-6; length: 12; V: TRBV4-3; CDR3: ASSQGQSYSPLH
J: TRBJ1-2; length: 11; V: TRBV27; CDR3: ASSLGRRYGYT
J: TRBJ2-1; length: 12; V: TRBV7-3; CDR3: ASSLTSSYNEQF
J: TRBJ1-1; length: 11; V: TRBV18; CDR3: ASSSGQGTEAF
J: TRBJ2-7; length: 12; V: TRBV14; CDR3: ASSYDSLSYEQY
J: TRBJ1-1; length: 14; V: TRBV19; CDR3: ASSIWTGGPNTEAF
J: TRBJ2-3; length: 12; V: TRBV5-1; CDR3: ASSLYTGTDTQY
J: TRBJ1-5; length: 12; V: TRBV5-1; CDR3: ASSPTGSNQPQH
J: TRBJ2-1; length: 14; V: TRBV5-1; CDR3: ASSGTGTSGGNEQF
J: TRBJ1-6; length: 14; V: TRBV5-1; CDR3: ASSSRAGQGNSPLH